A single count supports the clone carrying this TCR beta chain. Antigen specificity is unknown. Sample-barcoded 5' priming and a J-beta primer mix drove a second PCR of roughly 6 to 12 cycles. Every cDNA molecule carried a tag from a template-switch adaptor bearing 12 random nucleotides. TCRdb reanalysed the 5' RACE reads using MiXCR and keeps one entry per CDR3 protein. The sample lists roughly 1.9 million distinct CDR3 sequences, approximately 39% seen once, with roughly 23% in the top ten. This entry comes from a study of blood T cells in healthy people across ages. Study results and limitations: Since the PBMCs were unsorted, naive and antigen-experienced cells could not be conclusively compared.

Sequenced material: blood. The receptor's source is a human donor in good health.

In nucleotides, the CDR3 is TGTGCCAGCAGTGTCGGGACTGCTGGCGAAGCTTTCTTT. Amino acid sequence: CASSVGTAGEAFF. The V and J genes are TRBV12-3 or TRBV12-4 and TRBJ1-1; D might be TRBD1 (5 bases). V was cut by 5 bases and J by 8 bases, with 15 bases left in between. This CDR3 contains 13 residues.